These T cell receptor beta chains were read from a single sample in a study of T-cell reconstitution after alpha-beta-depleted transplantation in children. TCRdb redid the calling of the PCR reads with MiXCR, one entry per CDR3 protein. The data hold around 800,000 distinct CDR3 sequences, with roughly 15% observed a single time. The sequencing used PBMCs, mostly from graft donor cells, collected 360 days after TCRalphabeta/CD19-depleted stem cell transplant. All receptors derive from a male patient between 10 and 17 years old who had a stem cell transplant for acute lymphoblastic leukemia, so the T cells may come from the graft donor. Each CDR3 is given without its conserved first and last residue.

V: TRBV4-1
J: TRBJ1-5
CDR3: ASSHSGQGLQPQH

V: TRBV29-1
J: TRBJ2-7
CDR3: SAGGTAFTYEQY

V: TRBV4-2
J: TRBJ2-1
CDR3: ASRDLYRLHEQF

V: TRBV15
J: TRBJ2-7
CDR3: ATSREGLAGGSYEQY

V: TRBV5-1
J: TRBJ2-7
CDR3: ASSLVGLASGPRYEQY

V: TRBV7-9
J: TRBJ1-5
CDR3: ASSLGDRLGPQH

V: TRBV21-1
J: TRBJ2-5
CDR3: ASSRNRAGGIQETQY

V: TRBV7-8
J: TRBJ1-2
CDR3: ASSLIIRGFDYGYT

V: TRBV15
J: TRBJ2-5
CDR3: ATSRDGLAGEAQY

V: TRBV5-4
J: TRBJ1-3
CDR3: ASSCFIPGKNSGNTIY

V: TRBV12-3/TRBV12-4
J: TRBJ2-5
CDR3: ASQRGLRETQY

V: TRBV29-1
J: TRBJ2-1
CDR3: SGCGGDEQF

V: TRBV29-1
J: TRBJ1-4
CDR3: SALNRLSEKLF

V: TRBV12-3/TRBV12-4
J: TRBJ2-3
CDR3: ASRPGLADTQY

V: TRBV15
J: TRBJ1-5
CDR3: ATSRGTWGSQPQH

V: TRBV12-5
J: TRBJ2-1
CDR3: ASGLGWSSYNEQF

V: TRBV20-1
J: TRBJ2-2
CDR3: SARERLAGVVGELF

V: TRBV7-9
J: TRBJ2-1
CDR3: ASRVIPYNEQF

V: TRBV4-1
J: TRBJ2-7
CDR3: ASMLTVRDPYEQY

V: TRBV12-3/TRBV12-4
J: TRBJ2-7
CDR3: ASTLSQALSYEQY

V: TRBV20-1
J: TRBJ1-2
CDR3: SAIRDNGYT

V: TRBV20-1
J: TRBJ2-2
CDR3: SARVLNTGELF

V: TRBV18
J: TRBJ1-1
CDR3: ASSPGKTEAF

V: TRBV25-1
J: TRBJ1-3
CDR3: ASSEYMGAGNTIY

V: TRBV12-3/TRBV12-4
J: TRBJ1-4
CDR3: ASSGIGAGVNEKLF

V: TRBV27
J: TRBJ2-1
CDR3: ASSLRASGLTYNEQF

V: TRBV11-1
J: TRBJ2-5
CDR3: ASSSRPGRGTSGSTMETQY

V: TRBV5-1
J: TRBJ2-7
CDR3: ASSFGVRVPHEQY

V: TRBV5-6
J: TRBJ2-6
CDR3: ASSLEMGGPLGANVLT

V: TRBV6-1
J: TRBJ2-7
CDR3: ASSAYPGQGYEQY

V: TRBV2
J: TRBJ2-7
CDR3: ASIGASGVYEQY

V: TRBV20-1
J: TRBJ2-7
CDR3: SASRVGRRDRLSYEQY

V: TRBV5-5
J: TRBJ2-1
CDR3: ASSLAQGSFYNEQF

V: TRBV5-1
J: TRBJ2-2
CDR3: ASSRGQRDTGELF

V: TRBV24-1
J: TRBJ2-3
CDR3: ATSDLVGDHTDTQY

V: TRBV20-1
J: TRBJ2-7
CDR3: SARDNLRSSYEQY

V: TRBV5-6
J: TRBJ1-1
CDR3: ASTLWGGEAF

V: TRBV11-2
J: TRBJ1-5
CDR3: ATGQDLGEPQH

V: TRBV7-2
J: TRBJ2-1
CDR3: ASSLGLVGNEQF

V: TRBV5-1
J: TRBJ2-2
CDR3: ASSQTNANTGELF

V: TRBV28
J: TRBJ2-1
CDR3: ATTPPGTENEQF

V: TRBV29-1
J: TRBJ2-2
CDR3: SVVPGQTNTGELF

V: TRBV12-3/TRBV12-4
J: TRBJ1-1
CDR3: ASSPGLAAF

V: TRBV20-1
J: TRBJ2-3
CDR3: SASLATSTDTQY

V: TRBV5-1
J: TRBJ2-1
CDR3: ASSLFQRNEQF

V: TRBV18
J: TRBJ2-1
CDR3: ASLLAVSSYNEQF

V: TRBV5-1
J: TRBJ2-7
CDR3: ASSLVPLAGESEQY

V: TRBV20-1
J: TRBJ2-5
CDR3: SARPRPGLAGKETQY

V: TRBV12-3/TRBV12-4
J: TRBJ2-3
CDR3: ASSFNTQY

V: TRBV20-1
J: TRBJ2-1
CDR3: SASGALGNEQF

V: TRBV29-1
J: TRBJ2-5
CDR3: SGLWETQY

V: TRBV12-3/TRBV12-4
J: TRBJ2-7
CDR3: ASTQRTSDTYEQY

V: TRBV15
J: TRBJ1-1
CDR3: ATSREGETEAF

V: TRBV5-1
J: TRBJ1-3
CDR3: ASSLPTGPSGNTIY

V: TRBV20-1
J: TRBJ2-7
CDR3: SARADLALYEQY

V: TRBV15
J: TRBJ1-6
CDR3: ATRIGGAQNSPLH

V: TRBV5-1
J: TRBJ2-5
CDR3: ASSAQGLRETQY

V: TRBV9
J: TRBJ1-2
CDR3: ASSVWGMDYGYT

V: TRBV20-1
J: TRBJ2-7
CDR3: SARTSGSSRYEQY